These T cell receptor beta chains were read from a single sample in a study of T cells in Graves' hyperthyroidism and ophthalmopathy. TCRdb re-derived calls from the multiplex PCR reads in MiXCR, one entry per CDR3 protein. The sample lists a few hundred thousand distinct CDR3 sequences, more than 12% occurring once. The sequencing input was blood. These receptors all stem from a woman in her thirties with Graves' hyperthyroidism. Each CDR3 is given with its conserved first and last residue. D genes are given only for firm matches. Clone size is not always given. Where it is, it says once, few, many or a class for expanded clones.

V,D,J,size,CDR3,DNA
TRBV29-1,.,TRBJ2-3,many,CSVEFWERTDTQYF,TGCAGCGTTGAATTCTGGGAGCGCACAGATACGCAGTATTTT
TRBV13,TRBD2,TRBJ2-1,many,CASRGLANYNEQFF,TGTGCCAGCAGGGGACTAGCGAACTACAATGAGCAGTTCTTC
TRBV3-1,TRBD2,TRBJ2-1,many,CASSQHGSGSGEQFF,TGTGCCAGCAGCCAACACGGGAGCGGGAGCGGGGAGCAGTTCTTC
TRBV12-3/TRBV12-4,.,TRBJ2-5,many,CASSLAERQETQYF,TGTGCCAGCAGTTTAGCGGAACGCCAAGAGACCCAGTACTTC
TRBV9,.,TRBJ2-7,.,CASSVGGDGYEQYF,TGTGCCAGCAGCGTAGGTGGGGACGGATACGAGCAGTACTTC
TRBV30,TRBD2,TRBJ2-3,many,CAWSVGAGGPADTQYF,TGTGCCTGGAGTGTCGGAGCGGGAGGGCCCGCAGATACGCAGTATTTT
TRBV2,TRBD2,TRBJ2-2,many,CASRTSGSGYTGELFF,TGTGCCAGCAGGACTAGCGGGAGCGGGTACACCGGGGAGCTGTTTTTT
TRBV29-1,TRBD2,TRBJ2-7,.,CSVRAGGSYEQYF,TGCAGCGTTCGGGCGGGAGGGTCCTACGAGCAGTACTTC
TRBV24-1,TRBD1,TRBJ2-3,few,CATSGGTASTDTQYF,TGTGCCACCAGTGGGGGGACAGCTAGCACAGATACGCAGTATTTT
TRBV12-3/TRBV12-4,.,TRBJ1-4,.,CASSWSRGAEKLFF,TGTGCCAGCAGTTGGTCCCGGGGCGCGGAAAAACTGTTTTTT
TRBV4-2,TRBD2,TRBJ2-1,.,CASSQGSGTSGNNEQFF,TGTGCCAGCAGCCAAGGGTCCGGGACTAGCGGGAACAATGAGCAGTTCTTC
TRBV2,.,TRBJ1-5,.,CASSLGSPYNLPQHF,TGTGCCAGCAGCCTGGGAAGTCCCTACAATCTGCCCCAGCATTTT
TRBV27,.,TRBJ2-1,many,CASSGLVDEQFF,TGTGCCAGCAGTGGACTCGTCGATGAGCAGTTCTTC
TRBV9,TRBD1,TRBJ2-5,.,CASSVEGTGGFETQYF,TGTGCCAGCAGCGTAGAAGGGACAGGGGGCTTCGAGACCCAGTACTTC
TRBV20-1,TRBD2,TRBJ2-3,few,CSARDRKGTSGREGTDTQYF,TGCAGTGCTAGAGATCGTAAGGGGACTAGCGGGAGAGAAGGGACAGATACGCAGTATTTT
TRBV6-1,.,TRBJ1-1,many,CASSERGVGRVGAFF,TGTGCCAGCAGTGAAAGGGGGGTAGGGAGGGTCGGAGCTTTCTTT
TRBV20-1,.,TRBJ2-5,many,CSARLTGRETQYF,TGCAGTGCCCGCTTGACAGGTCGCGAGACCCAGTACTTC
TRBV9,.,TRBJ2-3,.,CASSVDGGPRGTDTQYF,TGTGCCAGCAGCGTAGACGGGGGACCGAGGGGCACAGATACGCAGTATTTT
TRBV6-1,.,TRBJ2-7,many,CASSYGQSYEQYF,TGTGCCAGCAGTTACGGACAGAGCTACGAGCAGTACTTC
TRBV24-1,TRBD1,TRBJ2-6,.,CATSDAKSGTVISGANVLTF,TGTGCCACCAGTGATGCGAAGTCCGGGACAGTGATCTCTGGGGCCAACGTCCTGACTTTC
TRBV28,TRBD1,TRBJ1-2,many,CASLTPGTGLNYGYTF,TGTGCCAGCCTTACGCCCGGGACAGGGCTAAACTATGGCTACACCTTC
TRBV7-8,TRBD2,TRBJ2-2,.,CASSLNGGSGTGELFF,TGTGCCAGCAGCTTAAACGGCGGGAGCGGGACCGGGGAGCTGTTTTTT